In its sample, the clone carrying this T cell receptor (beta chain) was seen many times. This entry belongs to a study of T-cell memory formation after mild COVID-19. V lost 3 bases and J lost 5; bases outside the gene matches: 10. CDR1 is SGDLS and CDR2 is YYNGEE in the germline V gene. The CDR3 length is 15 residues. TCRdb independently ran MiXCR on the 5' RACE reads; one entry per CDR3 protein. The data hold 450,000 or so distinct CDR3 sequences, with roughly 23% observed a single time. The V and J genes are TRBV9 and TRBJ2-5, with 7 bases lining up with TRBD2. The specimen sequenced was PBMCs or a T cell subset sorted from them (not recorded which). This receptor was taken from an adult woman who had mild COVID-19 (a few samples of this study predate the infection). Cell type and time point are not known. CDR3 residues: CASSGGTIPGETQYF. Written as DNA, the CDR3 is TGTGCCAGCAGCGGAGGGACTATCCCGGGGGAGACCCAGTACTTC.